What follows is one TCR beta chain and its context. What it binds is unknown. The entry originates in a study of blood T cells in healthy people across ages. Overall study results and limits: Comparison with aged donors showed that long-lived donors had more naive CD4+ cells and higher diversity.

Next came a second PCR, run for about 7 to 11 cycles, which used a sample-barcoded 5' primer along with a J-beta primer mix. MiXCR was run by TCRdb on the 5' RACE reads, yielding one entry per CDR3 protein. Here the sample spans about 780,000 distinct CDR3 sequences, under 80% being singletons. There are 16 residues in the CDR3. Germline CDR1 LGHNA, CDR2 YNFKEQ. The J segment lost 3 bases and the V segment lost 1 base, leaving 7 bases of the junction unmatched. This chain connects TRBV4-2 to TRBJ2-5; 8 positions agree with TRBD2. The TCR sequence derives from a man aged 25 to 40 in good health. The sequencing input was blood. The CDR3: CASSQAGTSQEETQYF. CDR3 sequence (DNA): TGTGCCAGCAGCCAAGCCGGGACTAGTCAGGAAGAGACCCAGTACTTC.